This TCR beta chain was sequenced during a study of monozygotic twins with inflammatory bowel disease (dated by TCRdb to the late 2010s). Background on the whole study: In total, 28 monozygotic twin pairs made up the full study: 19 Danish pairs, all IBD-discordant, plus nine German pairs, of which four were IBD-concordant and five were IBD-discordant. The search for disease-associated traits relied mainly on comparing IBD patients with their genetically identical healthy co-twins within discordant pairs. Each individual had, on average, about 151 000 unique TCRalpha sequences and 181 000 unique TCRbeta sequences available for analysis.

A word on this clonotype: Its recognized antigen is unknown.

From each donor, an approximately 2.5 ml peripheral blood sample was collected into PAXgene tubes and stored at -80 degrees C. Without T cell sorting, total RNA was isolated from whole blood using the PAXgene blood miRNA kit on an automated QIAcube. Deep TCRalpha and TCRbeta repertoire profiling with unique molecular barcoding was performed on peripheral blood of monozygotic twin pairs concordant or discordant for inflammatory bowel disease. Smoking habits were recorded for all twin pairs, with individuals classified as current, former or never smokers. Library preparation employed 5' RACE. The input for every TCR library was approximately 3,500 ng of total RNA. cDNA was synthesized with SMARTScribe reverse transcriptase in eight separate reactions per sample. During cDNA synthesis, template switching introduced unique molecular identifiers that contained a 6-nucleotide sample barcode. TCRalpha and TCRbeta cDNA was amplified by two nested PCRs of 16 and 9 cycles, with bead purification after each PCR. Before amplification, cDNA was treated with uracil DNA-glycosylase and purified using the QIAquick PCR purification kit. The second PCR added Illumina TruSeq-compatible adapters along with sample-specific barcodes. TapeStation and Qubit were used to check library quality and concentration, and 4 to 6 ng of each library was pooled. Pooled libraries were sequenced on an Illumina HiSeq2500 single-index Rapid Run with 2 x 100 bp reads and custom sequencing primers. The study's processing was this. MiGEC version 1.2.6 was used for UMI-based consensus assembly to correct PCR and sequencing errors. MiXCR version 2.1.1 was used to carry out V(D)J alignment, clonotype assembly and CDR3 extraction. To normalise gene usage, clonotype sharing and MAIT/NKT TCR abundance, the analysis used the top 1000, 10 000 and 20 000 clonotypes per sample. Diversity was computed as the inverse Simpson index with the vegan R package after downsampling to 27 000 UMIs. Statistical testing used paired Mann-Whitney U tests on the discordant twin pairs and applied Benjamini-Hochberg correction for multiple testing. Following reprocessing of the reads by TCRdb, the data hold one row per CDR3 protein sequence and no DNA is available. The V and J calls and clone size come from TCRdb's table, not from the authors' own analysis. The data table for this sample lists about 350,000 distinct CDR3 sequences. Of the sample, 2% to 2.5% is held by the ten largest clones.

Overall study outcomes, separate from this receptor: Repertoire similarity did not differ between concordant and discordant twins, possibly due to limited statistical power. Because patients received different immunosuppressive treatments, the repertoires may have picked up extra background noise and variability between individuals. Distinction between different T cell subtypes could not be achieved in the analysis. A decrease in TCRbeta repertoire diversity, as measured by inverse Simpson index, was observed in IBD patients compared with their healthy co-twins. Compared with healthy twins, IBD patients had fewer clonotypes in common with other individuals, a difference most pronounced in patients showing signs of disease activity. The results gave no support for a single strong signal or clonotype linked to IBD.

From cysteine to phenylalanine, the CDR3 is 13 amino acids long. No DNA is recorded. CDR1 and CDR2 are read off the germline V gene as SGHRS and YFSETQ. The V and J genes are TRBV5-1 and TRBJ2-7; TCRdb gives TRBD1 as the D gene, but with no DNA this cannot be confirmed. The TCR was taken from a human donor with ulcerative colitis or Crohn's disease, or a healthy co-twin of an affected twin (not recorded which). Sequencing input: blood. The CDR3 protein: CASTHPKGGEQYF. Supplemented by the reference TRBV5-1 and TRBJ2-7 proteins around the CDR3, the complete variable domain is KAGVTQTPRYLIKTRGQQVTLSCSPISGHRSVSWYQQTPGQGLQFLFEYFSETQRNKGNFPGRFSGRQFSNSRSEMNVSTLELGDSALYLCASTHPKGGEQYFGPGTRLTVT.